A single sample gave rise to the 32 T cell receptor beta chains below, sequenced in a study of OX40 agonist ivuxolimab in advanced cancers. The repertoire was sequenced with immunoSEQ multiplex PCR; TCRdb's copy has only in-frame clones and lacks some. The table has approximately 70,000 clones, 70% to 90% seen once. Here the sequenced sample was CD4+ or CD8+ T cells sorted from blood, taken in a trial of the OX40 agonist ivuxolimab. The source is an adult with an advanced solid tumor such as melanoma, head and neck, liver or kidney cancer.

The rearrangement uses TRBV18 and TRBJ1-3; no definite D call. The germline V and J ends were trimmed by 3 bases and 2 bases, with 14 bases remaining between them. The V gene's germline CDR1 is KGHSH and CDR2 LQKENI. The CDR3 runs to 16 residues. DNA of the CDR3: TGTGCCAGCTCACCGTCTGGCGGGCGGACTGGAAACACCATATATTTT. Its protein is CASSPSGGRTGNTIYF.

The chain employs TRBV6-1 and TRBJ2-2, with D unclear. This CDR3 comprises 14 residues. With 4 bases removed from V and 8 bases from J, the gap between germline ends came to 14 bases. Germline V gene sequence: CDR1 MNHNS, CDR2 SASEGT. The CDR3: CASSVGRLTGELFF. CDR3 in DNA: TGTGCCAGCAGTGTGGGTAGGCTTACGGGGGAGCTGTTTTTT.

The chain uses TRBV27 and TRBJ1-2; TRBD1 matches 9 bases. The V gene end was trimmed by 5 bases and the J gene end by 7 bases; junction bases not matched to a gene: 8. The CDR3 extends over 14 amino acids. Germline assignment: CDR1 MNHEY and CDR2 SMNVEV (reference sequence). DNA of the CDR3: TGTGCCAGCAGTACAACAGGGGGCGCAGGTGGCTACACCTTC. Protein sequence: CASSTTGGAGGYTF.

The CDR3 DNA reads TGTGCCAGCAGTGAATCCGGGACAGGGGGCCTCAATGAGCAGTTCTTC. Protein sequence: CASSESGTGGLNEQFF. The chain combines TRBV2 with TRBJ2-1; TRBD1 aligns across 12 bases. Germline V gives CDR1 SNHLY, CDR2 FYNNEI. Unmatched junction bases numbered 5, after V lost 2 bases and J lost 6 bases. The CDR3 covers 16 residues.

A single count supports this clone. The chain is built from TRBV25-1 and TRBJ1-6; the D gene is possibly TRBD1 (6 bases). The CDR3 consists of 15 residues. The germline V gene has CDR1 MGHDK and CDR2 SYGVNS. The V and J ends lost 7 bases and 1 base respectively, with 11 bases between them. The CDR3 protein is CASKGGGSYNSPLHF. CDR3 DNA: TGTGCCAGCAAAGGGGGGGGATCCTATAATTCACCCCTCCACTTT.

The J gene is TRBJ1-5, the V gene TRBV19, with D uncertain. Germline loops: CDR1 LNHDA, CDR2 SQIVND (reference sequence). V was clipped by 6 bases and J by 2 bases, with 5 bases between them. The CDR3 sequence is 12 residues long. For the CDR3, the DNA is TGTGCCAGTAGGGTGGGCAATCAGCCCCAGCATTTT. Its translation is CASRVGNQPQHF.

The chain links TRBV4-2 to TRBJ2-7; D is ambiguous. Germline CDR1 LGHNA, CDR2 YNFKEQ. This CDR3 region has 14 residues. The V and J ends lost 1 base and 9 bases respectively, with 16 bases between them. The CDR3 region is CASSQVGGTPGQYF. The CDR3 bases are TGTGCCAGCAGCCAAGTAGGTGGTACCCCGGGGCAGTACTTC.

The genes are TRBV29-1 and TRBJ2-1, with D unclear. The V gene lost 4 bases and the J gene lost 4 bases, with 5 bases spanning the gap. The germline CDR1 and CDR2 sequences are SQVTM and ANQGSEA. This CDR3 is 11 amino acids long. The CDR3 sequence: CSVVRYNEQFF. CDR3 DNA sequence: TGCAGCGTTGTGCGATACAATGAGCAGTTCTTC.

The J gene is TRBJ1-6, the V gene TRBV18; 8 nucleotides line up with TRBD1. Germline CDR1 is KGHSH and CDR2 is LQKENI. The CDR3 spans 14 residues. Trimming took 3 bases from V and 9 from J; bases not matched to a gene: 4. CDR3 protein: CASSPDRDASPLHF. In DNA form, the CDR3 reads TGTGCCAGCTCACCGGACAGGGACGCTTCACCCCTCCACTTT.

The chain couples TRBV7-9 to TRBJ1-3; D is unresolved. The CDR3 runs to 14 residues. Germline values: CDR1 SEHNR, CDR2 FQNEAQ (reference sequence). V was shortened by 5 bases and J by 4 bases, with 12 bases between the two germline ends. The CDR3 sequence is CASSPPGRGNTIYF. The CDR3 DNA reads TGTGCCAGCAGCCCCCCCGGTAGAGGAAACACCATATATTTT.

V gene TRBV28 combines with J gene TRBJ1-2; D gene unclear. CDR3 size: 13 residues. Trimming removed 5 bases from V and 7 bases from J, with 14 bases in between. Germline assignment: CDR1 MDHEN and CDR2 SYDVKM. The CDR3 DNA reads TGTGCCAGCAGTCCCCCCGGACCCCGTGGCTACACCTTC. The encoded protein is CASSPPGPRGYTF.

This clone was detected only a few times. The DNA of the CDR3 is TGCGCCAGCAGCTTTCAGGGGGCAGGCGGCTACACCTTC. It translates to CASSFQGAGGYTF. The chain carries TRBV5-1 and TRBJ1-2, with TRBD1 matching over 8 bases. The CDR3 length is 13 residues. The germline CDR1 and CDR2 sequences are SGHRS and YFSETQ. Trimming removed 2 bases from V and 8 bases from J; junction bases left unmatched: 5.

CDR3 bases: TGTGCCAGCAGTTGGACATATGACTCCTACGAGCAGTACTTC. This codes for CASSWTYDSYEQYF. The chain combines TRBV27 with TRBJ2-5; TRBD1 is a possible D gene (5 bases). The DNA end lines up better with TRBJ2-7; the J call may be wrong. Germline CDR1 MNHEY, CDR2 SMNVEV (reference sequence). The CDR3 is 14 amino acids.

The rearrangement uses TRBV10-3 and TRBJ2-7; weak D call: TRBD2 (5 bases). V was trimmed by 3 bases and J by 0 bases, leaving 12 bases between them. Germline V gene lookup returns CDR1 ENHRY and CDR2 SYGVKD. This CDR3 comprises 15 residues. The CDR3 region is CAISESAVSSYEQYF. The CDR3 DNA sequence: TGTGCCATCAGTGAATCAGCGGTAAGCTCCTACGAGCAGTACTTC.

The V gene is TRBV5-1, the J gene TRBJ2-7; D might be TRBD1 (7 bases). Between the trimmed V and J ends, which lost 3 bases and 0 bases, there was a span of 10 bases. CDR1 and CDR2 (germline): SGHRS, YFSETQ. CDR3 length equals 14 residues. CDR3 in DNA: TGCGCCAGCAGCTGGGGGGACAGCTCCTACGAGCAGTACTTC. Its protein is CASSWGDSSYEQYF. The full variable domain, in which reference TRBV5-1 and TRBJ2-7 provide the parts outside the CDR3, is KAGVTQTPRYLIKTRGQQVTLSCSPISGHRSVSWYQQTPGQGLQFLFEYFSETQRNKGNFPGRFSGRQFSNSRSEMNVSTLELGDSALYLCASSWGDSSYEQYFGPGTRLTVT.

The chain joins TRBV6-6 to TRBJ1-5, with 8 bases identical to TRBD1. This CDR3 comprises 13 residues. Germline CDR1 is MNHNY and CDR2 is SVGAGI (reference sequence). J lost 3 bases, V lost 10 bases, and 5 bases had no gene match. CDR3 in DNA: TGTGCCACCGACAGGGGAACCAATCAGCCCCAGCATTTT. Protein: CATDRGTNQPQHF.

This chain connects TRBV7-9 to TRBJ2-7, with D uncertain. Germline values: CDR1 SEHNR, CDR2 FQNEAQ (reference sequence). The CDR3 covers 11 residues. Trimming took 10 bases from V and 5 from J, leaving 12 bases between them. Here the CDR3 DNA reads TGTGCCACTTCAACTGGAGACGAGCAGTACTTC. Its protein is CATSTGDEQYF.

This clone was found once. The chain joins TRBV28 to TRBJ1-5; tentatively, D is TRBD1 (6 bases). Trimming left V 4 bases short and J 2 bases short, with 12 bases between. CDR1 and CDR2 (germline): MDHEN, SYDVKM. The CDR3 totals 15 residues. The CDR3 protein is CASSSGQSGNQPQHF. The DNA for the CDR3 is TGTGCCAGCAGTTCAGGACAGAGTGGCAATCAGCCCCAGCATTTT.

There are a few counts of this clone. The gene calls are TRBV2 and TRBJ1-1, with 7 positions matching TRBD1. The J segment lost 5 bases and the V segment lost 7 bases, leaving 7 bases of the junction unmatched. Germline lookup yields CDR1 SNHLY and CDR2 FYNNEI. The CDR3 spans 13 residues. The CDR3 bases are TGTGCCAGCATCCGGAACAGGGGAACTGAAGCTTTCTTT. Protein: CASIRNRGTEAFF.

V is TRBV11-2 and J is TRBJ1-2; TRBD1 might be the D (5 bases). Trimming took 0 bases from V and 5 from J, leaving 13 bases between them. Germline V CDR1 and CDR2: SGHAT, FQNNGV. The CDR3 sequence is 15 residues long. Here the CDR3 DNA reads TGTGCCAGCAGCTTAGATTTCGTTACAGGATATGGCTACACCTTC. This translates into CASSLDFVTGYGYTF.

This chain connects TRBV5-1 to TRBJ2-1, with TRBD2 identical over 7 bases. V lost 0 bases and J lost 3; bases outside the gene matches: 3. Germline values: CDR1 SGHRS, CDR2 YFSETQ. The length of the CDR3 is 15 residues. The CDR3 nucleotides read TGCGCCAGCAGCTTGGGGGACTACAACTACAATGAGCAGTTCTTC. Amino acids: CASSLGDYNYNEQFF.

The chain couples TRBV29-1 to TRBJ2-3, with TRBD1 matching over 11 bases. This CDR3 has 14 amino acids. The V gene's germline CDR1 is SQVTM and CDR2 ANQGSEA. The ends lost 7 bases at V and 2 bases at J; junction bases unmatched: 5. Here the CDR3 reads CSARTGGLTDTQYF. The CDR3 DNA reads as TGCAGCGCTCGGACAGGGGGCCTCACAGATACGCAGTATTTT.

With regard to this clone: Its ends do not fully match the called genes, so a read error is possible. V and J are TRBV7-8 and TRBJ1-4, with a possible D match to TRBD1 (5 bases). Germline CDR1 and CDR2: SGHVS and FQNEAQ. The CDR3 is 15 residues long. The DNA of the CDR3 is TGTGCCAGCACCCGGTGGGGGGGTACTAGTGAAAAACTGTTTTTT. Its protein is CASTRWGGTSEKLFF.

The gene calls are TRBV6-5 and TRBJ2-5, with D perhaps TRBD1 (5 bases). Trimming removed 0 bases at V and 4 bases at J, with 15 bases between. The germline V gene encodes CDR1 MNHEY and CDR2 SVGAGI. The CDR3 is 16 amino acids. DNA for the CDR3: TGTGCCAGCAGTTACTCGACGCTGGGGCCCCCAGAGACCCAGTACTTC. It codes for CASSYSTLGPPETQYF.

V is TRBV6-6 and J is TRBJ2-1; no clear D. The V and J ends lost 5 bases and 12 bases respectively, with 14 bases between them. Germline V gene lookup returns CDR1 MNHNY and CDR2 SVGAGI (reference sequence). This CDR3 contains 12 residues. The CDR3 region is CASSPSGSGQFF. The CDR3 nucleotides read TGTGCCAGCAGTCCCTCGGGCTCTGGGCAGTTCTTC.

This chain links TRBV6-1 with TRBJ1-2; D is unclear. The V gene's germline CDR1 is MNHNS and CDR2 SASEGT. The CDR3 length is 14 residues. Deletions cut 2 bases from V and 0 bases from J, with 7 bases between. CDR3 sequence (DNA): TGTGCCAGCAGTGAAATCGGGGCTAACTATGGCTACACCTTC. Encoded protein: CASSEIGANYGYTF.

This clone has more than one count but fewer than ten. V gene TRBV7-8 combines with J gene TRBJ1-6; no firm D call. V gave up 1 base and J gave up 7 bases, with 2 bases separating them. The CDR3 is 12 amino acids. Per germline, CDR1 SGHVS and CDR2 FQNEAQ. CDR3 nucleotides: TGTGCCAGCAGCTTAGGGAATTCACCCCTCCACTTT. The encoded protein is CASSLGNSPLHF.

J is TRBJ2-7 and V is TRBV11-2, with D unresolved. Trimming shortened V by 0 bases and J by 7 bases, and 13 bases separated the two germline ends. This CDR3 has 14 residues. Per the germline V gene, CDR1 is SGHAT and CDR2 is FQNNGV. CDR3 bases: TGTGCCAGCAGCTTAGATTGGCAGCAAATGGAGCAGTACTTC. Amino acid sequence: CASSLDWQQMEQYF. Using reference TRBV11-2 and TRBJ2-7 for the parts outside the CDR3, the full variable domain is EAGVAQSPRYKIIEKRQSVAFWCNPISGHATLYWYQQILGQGPKLLIQFQNNGVVDDSQLPKDRFSAERLKGVDSTLKIQPAKLEDSAVYLCASSLDWQQMEQYFGPGTRLTVT.

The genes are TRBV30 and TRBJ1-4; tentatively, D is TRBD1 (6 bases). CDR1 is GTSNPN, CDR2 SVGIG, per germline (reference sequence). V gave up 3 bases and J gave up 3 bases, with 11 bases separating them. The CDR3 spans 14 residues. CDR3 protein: CAWSAGVANEKLFF. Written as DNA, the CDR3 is TGTGCCTGGAGCGCAGGGGTAGCTAATGAAAAACTGTTTTTT.

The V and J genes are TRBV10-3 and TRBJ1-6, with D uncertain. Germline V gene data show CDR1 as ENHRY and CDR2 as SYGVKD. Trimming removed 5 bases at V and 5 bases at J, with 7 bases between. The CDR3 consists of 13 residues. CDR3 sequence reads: CAISMQDNSPLHF. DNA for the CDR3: TGTGCCATCAGTATGCAGGATAATTCACCCCTCCACTTT.

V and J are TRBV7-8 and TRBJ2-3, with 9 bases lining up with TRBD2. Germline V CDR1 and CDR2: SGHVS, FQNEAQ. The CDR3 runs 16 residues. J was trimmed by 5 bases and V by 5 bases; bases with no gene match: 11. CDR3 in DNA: TGTGCCAGCAGCCTAACAAGGCGGGGGGGCCAAGATACGCAGTATTTT. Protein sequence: CASSLTRRGGQDTQYF.

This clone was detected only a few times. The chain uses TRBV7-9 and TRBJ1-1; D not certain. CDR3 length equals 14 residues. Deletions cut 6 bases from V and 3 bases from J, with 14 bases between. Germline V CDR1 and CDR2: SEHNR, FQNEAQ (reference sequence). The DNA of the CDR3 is TGTGCCAGCAGTTCTGGACCTACTTACACTGAAGCTTTCTTT. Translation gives CASSSGPTYTEAFF.